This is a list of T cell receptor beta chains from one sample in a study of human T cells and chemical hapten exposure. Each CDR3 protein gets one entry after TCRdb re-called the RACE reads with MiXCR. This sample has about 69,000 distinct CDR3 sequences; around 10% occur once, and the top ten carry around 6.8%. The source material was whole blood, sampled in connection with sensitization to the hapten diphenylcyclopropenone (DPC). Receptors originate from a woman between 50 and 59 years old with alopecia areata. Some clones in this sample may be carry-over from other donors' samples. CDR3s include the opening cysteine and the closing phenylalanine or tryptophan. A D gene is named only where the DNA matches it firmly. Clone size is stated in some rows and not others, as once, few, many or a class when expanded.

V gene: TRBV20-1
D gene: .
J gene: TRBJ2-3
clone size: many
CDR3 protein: CSARDSGYTQYF
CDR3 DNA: TGCAGTGCTAGAGATAGCGGCTATACGCAGTATTTT

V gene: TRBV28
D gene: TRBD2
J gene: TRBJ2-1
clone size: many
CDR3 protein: CASSLRLAGAGEQFF
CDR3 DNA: TGTGCCAGCAGTTTAAGACTAGCGGGAGCGGGGGAGCAGTTCTTC

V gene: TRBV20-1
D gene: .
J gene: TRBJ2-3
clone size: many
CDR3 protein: CSASTPSTDTQYF
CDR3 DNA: TGCAGTGCCTCGACACCCAGCACAGATACGCAGTATTTT

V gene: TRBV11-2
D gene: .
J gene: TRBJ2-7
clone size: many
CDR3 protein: CASSLQSWGPYEQYF
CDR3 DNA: TGTGCCAGCAGCCTCCAGTCTTGGGGGCCCTACGAGCAGTACTTC

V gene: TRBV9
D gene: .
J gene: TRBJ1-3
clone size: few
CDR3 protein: CASSTTGFGVNTIYF
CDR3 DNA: TGTGCCAGCAGCACCACGGGGTTTGGAGTAAACACCATATATTTT

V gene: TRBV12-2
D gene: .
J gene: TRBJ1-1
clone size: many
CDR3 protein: CASRESSKGPWNTEAFF
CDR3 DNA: TGTGCAAGTCGCGAATCCAGTAAGGGTCCATGGAACACTGAAGCTTTCTTT

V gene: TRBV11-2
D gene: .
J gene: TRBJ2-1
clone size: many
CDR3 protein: CASSLVVGGTGFYNEQFF
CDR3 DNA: TGTGCCAGCAGCTTAGTAGTGGGAGGGACAGGATTTTACAATGAGCAGTTCTTC

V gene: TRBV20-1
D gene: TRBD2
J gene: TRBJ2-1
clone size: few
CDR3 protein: CRPPGREGEQFF
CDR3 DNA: TGCAGACCGCCAGGGCGGGAGGGCGAGCAGTTCTTC

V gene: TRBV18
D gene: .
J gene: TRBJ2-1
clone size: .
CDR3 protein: CASTPTGNEQFF
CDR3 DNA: TGTGCCAGCACACCCACTGGGAATGAGCAGTTCTTC

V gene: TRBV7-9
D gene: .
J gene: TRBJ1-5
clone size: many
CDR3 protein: CASTADGSNQPQHF
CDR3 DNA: TGTGCCAGCACCGCGGACGGGAGCAATCAGCCCCAGCATTTT

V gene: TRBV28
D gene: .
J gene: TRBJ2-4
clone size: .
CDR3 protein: CASSLGLAKNIKYF
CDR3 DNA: TGTGCCAGCAGTTTAGGCCTAGCCAAAAACATTAAGTACTTC

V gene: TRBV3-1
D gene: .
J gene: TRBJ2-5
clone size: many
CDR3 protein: CASSQTDQETQYF
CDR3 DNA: TGTGCCAGCAGCCAAACAGACCAAGAGACCCAGTACTTC

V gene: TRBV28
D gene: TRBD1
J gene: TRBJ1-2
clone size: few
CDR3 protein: CASRGQYGYTF
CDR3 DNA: TGTGCCAGCAGGGGACAGTATGGCTACACCTTC

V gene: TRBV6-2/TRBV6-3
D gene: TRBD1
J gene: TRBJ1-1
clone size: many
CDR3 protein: CASRGQLILGRSFF
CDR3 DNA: TGTGCCAGCAGGGGACAGCTAATTCTGGGAAGGTCTTTCTTT

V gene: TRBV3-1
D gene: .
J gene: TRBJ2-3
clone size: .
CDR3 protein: CASSHGGRTDTQYF
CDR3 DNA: TGTGCCAGCAGCCATGGCGGACGCACAGATACGCAGTATTTT

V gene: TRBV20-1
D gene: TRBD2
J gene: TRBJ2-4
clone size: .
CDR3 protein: CSARSSGSLNIQYF
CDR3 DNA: TGCAGTGCTAGGAGCAGCGGGAGCCTGAACATTCAGTACTTC

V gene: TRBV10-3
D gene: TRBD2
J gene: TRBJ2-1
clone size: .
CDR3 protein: CAIRAGTSGPSSYNEQFF
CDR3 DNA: TGTGCCATCAGGGCCGGGACTAGCGGGCCGAGCTCCTACAATGAGCAGTTCTTC

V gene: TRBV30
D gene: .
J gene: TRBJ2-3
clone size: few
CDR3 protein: CAWSVGRDTQYF
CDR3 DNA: TGTGCCTGGAGTGTAGGCAGGGATACGCAGTATTTT

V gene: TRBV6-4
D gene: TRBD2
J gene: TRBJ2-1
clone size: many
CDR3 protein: CASSDSAFSSGQAVYNEQFF
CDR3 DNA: TGTGCCAGCAGTGACTCCGCGTTTTCTAGCGGGCAAGCTGTCTACAATGAGCAGTTCTTC

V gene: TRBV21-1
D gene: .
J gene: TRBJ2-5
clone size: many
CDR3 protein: CASTGTQYF
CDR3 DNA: TGTGCCAGTACGGGGACCCAGTACTTC

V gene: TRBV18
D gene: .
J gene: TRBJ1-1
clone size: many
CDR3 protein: CASSLFFDTEAFF
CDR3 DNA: TGTGCCAGCTCACTCTTTTTTGACACTGAAGCTTTCTTT

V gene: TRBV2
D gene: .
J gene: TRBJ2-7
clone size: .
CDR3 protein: CASSEAGRDEQYF
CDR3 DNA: TGTGCCAGCAGTGAAGCAGGCAGAGACGAGCAGTACTTC

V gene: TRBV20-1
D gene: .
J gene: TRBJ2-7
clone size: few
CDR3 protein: CSATEADHYEQYF
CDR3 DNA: TGCAGTGCCACGGAGGCGGATCACTACGAGCAGTACTTC

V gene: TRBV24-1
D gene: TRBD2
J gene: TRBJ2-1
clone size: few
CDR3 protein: CATSEDPPGAGGLGEQFF
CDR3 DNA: TGTGCCACCAGTGAGGACCCCCCGGGAGCGGGAGGGCTGGGTGAGCAGTTCTTC

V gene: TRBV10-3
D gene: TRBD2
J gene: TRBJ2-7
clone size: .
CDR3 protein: CAISGGTSDSYEQYF
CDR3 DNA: TGTGCCATCAGTGGGGGGACTAGCGACTCCTACGAGCAGTACTTC

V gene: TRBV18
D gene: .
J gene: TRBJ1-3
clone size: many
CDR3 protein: CASSLDGQRGNTIYF
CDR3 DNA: TGTGCCAGCTCACTTGACGGACAGAGGGGAAACACCATATATTTT

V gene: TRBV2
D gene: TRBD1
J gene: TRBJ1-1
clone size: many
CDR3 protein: CASSRDRDPAFF
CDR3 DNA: TGTGCCAGCAGTCGGGACAGGGACCCAGCTTTCTTT

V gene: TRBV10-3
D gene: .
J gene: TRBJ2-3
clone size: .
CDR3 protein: CAMSVGPSTDTQYF
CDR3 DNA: TGTGCCATGTCTGTCGGGCCTAGCACAGATACGCAGTATTTT

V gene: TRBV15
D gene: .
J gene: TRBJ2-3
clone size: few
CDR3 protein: CATSRDQEGKTDTQYF
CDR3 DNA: TGTGCCACCAGCAGAGATCAGGAGGGTAAAACAGATACGCAGTATTTT